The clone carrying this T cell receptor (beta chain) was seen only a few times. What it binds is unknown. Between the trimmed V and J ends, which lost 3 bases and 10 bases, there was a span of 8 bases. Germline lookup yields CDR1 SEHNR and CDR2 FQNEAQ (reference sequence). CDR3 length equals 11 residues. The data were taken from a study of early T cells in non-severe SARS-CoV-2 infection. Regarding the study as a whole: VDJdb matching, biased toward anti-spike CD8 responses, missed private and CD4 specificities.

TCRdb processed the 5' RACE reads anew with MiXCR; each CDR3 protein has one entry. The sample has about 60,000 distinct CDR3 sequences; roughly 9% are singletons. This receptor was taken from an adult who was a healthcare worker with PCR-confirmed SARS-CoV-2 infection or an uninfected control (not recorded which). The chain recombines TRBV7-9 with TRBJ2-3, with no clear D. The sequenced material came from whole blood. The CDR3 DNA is TGTGCCAGCAGCTTGGCGAACGCGCAGTATTTT. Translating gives CASSLANAQYF. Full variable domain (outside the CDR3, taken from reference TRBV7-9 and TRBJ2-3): DTGVSQNPRHKITKRGQNVTFRCDPISEHNRLYWYRQTLGQGPEFLTYFQNEAQLEKSRLLSDRFSAERPKGSFSTLEIQRTEQGDSAMYLCASSLANAQYFGPGTRLTVL.